One sample yielded the 9 T cell receptor beta chains listed below, sequenced in a study of low-dose radiotherapy and immunotherapy resistance in tumors. The time point is: before trial treatment. First-strand cDNA used TRAV- and TRBV-specific primers, covering alpha and beta chains. TCR amplification involved 20 PCR cycles with a constant-region primer and V-primer adapter. TCRdb passed the reads through MiXCR, listing each CDR3 protein once. The sample lists tens of thousands of distinct CDR3 sequences, over 15% seen once, with 2.5% to 3% in the top ten. The specimen was PBMCs, collected before treatment. These receptors were taken from a male donor with prostate cancer.

This clonotype was counted at least ten times. J is TRBJ1-1 and V is TRBV19, with D perhaps TRBD1 (5 bases). V dropped 3 bases and J dropped 3 bases, with 8 bases sitting between them. Per the germline V gene, CDR1 is LNHDA and CDR2 is SQIVND (reference sequence). This CDR3 region has 13 residues. CDR3 amino acids: CASSIVGDTEAFF. The CDR3 DNA sequence: TGTGCCAGTAGTATCGTGGGGGACACTGAAGCTTTCTTT. The variable domain in full, completed from reference TRBV19 and TRBJ1-1, reads DGGITQSPKYLFRKEGQNVTLSCEQNLNHDAMYWYRQDPGQGLRLIYYSQIVNDFQKGDIAEGYSVSREKKESFPLTVTSAQKNPTAFYLCASSIVGDTEAFFGQGTRLTVV.

Ten or more counts support this clonotype. The V and J genes are TRBV29-1 and TRBJ1-2, with D unresolved. This CDR3 is built from 12 residues. V dropped 3 bases and J dropped 2 bases, with 7 bases sitting between them. Germline V gene sequence: CDR1 SQVTM, CDR2 ANQGSEA. CDR3 protein: CSVESTNYGYTF. In DNA, the CDR3 is TGCAGCGTTGAGTCTACAAACTATGGCTACACCTTC.

This clonotype has ten or more counts. The rearrangement joins TRBV12-3 or TRBV12-4 to TRBJ2-1, with TRBD2 as a possible D gene (7 bases). The V end lost 8 bases, the J end lost 6 bases, and 20 bases lay between the germline ends. This CDR3 has 15 residues. Here the CDR3 DNA reads TGTGCCAGCTCCCGGGGGCAACCGGGGGGCAATGAGCAGTTCTTC. Residues: CASSRGQPGGNEQFF.

This clonotype occurred many times. V gene TRBV11-1 combines with J gene TRBJ2-7; no reliable D call. V lost 6 bases, J lost 0 bases, and 9 bases lay in between. This CDR3 contains 13 residues. Germline CDR1 SGHAT, CDR2 FQDESV (reference sequence). This CDR3 reads CASRSGNSYEQYF. CDR3 nucleotides: TGTGCCAGCAGGTCCGGTAACTCCTACGAGCAGTACTTC.

This clonotype showed up many times. This rearrangement joins TRBV3-1 to TRBJ1-6, with D possibly TRBD1 on 6 matching bases. V was pared by 4 bases and J by 4 bases, with 8 bases between. Germline V lookup: CDR1 LGHDT, CDR2 YNNKEL (reference sequence). CDR3 length: 14 residues. CDR3 sequence reads: CASSRTEYNSPLHF. In DNA form, the CDR3 reads TGTGCCAGCAGCCGGACAGAGTATAATTCACCCCTCCACTTT.

This clonotype showed up just once. The V and J genes are TRBV19 and TRBJ2-5; no clear D gene. V was cut by 4 bases and J by 1 base, with 13 bases left in between. The CDR3 totals 15 residues. Germline loops: CDR1 LNHDA, CDR2 SQIVND (reference sequence). CDR3 loop: CASSTSGTSQETQYF. In DNA, the CDR3 is TGTGCCAGTAGTACCTCTGGCACCAGCCAAGAGACCCAGTACTTC.

The V and J genes are TRBV5-6 and TRBJ2-1, with 14 bases that match TRBD2. There are 17 residues in the CDR3. Losses at the gene ends were 0 bases for V and 1 base for J; bases not matched to a gene: 0. The germline CDR1 and CDR2 sequences are SGHDT and YYEEEE. Here the CDR3 reads CASSLGLAGGSYNEQFF. CDR3 bases: TGTGCCAGCAGCTTGGGACTAGCGGGGGGGTCCTACAATGAGCAGTTCTTC. The variable domain in full, completed from reference TRBV5-6 and TRBJ2-1, reads DAGVTQSPTHLIKTRGQQVTLRCSPKSGHDTVSWYQQALGQGPQFIFQYYEEEERQRGNFPDRFSGHQFPNYSSELNVNALLLGDSALYLCASSLGLAGGSYNEQFFGPGTRLTVL.

This clonotype was seen repeatedly, ten times or more. This rearrangement joins TRBV14 to TRBJ2-3; tentatively, D is TRBD1 (6 bases). The CDR3 contains 11 residues. With 7 bases removed from V and 6 bases from J, the gap between germline ends came to 8 bases. From germline, CDR1 is SGHDN and CDR2 FVKESK. The CDR3 protein is CASNQGDTQYF. In DNA form, the CDR3 reads TGTGCCAGCAACCAGGGGGATACGCAGTATTTT.

To note about this clonotype: Since a far larger clone is one base different, this is likely a read error. This chain links TRBV2 with TRBJ2-1; 10 bases are a match to TRBD1. From germline, CDR1 is SNHLY and CDR2 FYNNEI. The CDR3 has 15 amino acids. Trimming removed 0 bases from V and 10 bases from J; junction bases left unmatched: 6. The CDR3 loop is CASSEAWDRGYEQFF. The CDR3, as DNA: TGTGCCAGCAGTGAAGCTTGGGACAGGGGTTACGAGCAGTTCTTC.